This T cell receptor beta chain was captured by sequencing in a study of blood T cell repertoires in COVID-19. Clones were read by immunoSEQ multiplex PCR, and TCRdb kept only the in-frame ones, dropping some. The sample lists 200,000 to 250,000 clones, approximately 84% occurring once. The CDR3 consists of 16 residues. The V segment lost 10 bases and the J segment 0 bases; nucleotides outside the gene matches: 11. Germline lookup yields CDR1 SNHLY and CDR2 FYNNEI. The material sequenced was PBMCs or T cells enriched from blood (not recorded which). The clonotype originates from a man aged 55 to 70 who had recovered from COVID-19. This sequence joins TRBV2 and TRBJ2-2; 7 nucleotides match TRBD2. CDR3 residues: CATEPRLAPNTGELFF. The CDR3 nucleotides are TGTGCCACCGAACCGAGACTAGCCCCGAACACCGGGGAGCTGTTTTTT.